The rows below give T cell receptor beta chains drawn from one sample of a study of human T cells and chemical hapten exposure. Each CDR3 protein gets one entry after TCRdb re-called the RACE reads with MiXCR. The table shows about 380,000 distinct CDR3 sequences, with less than 6.5% occurring only once. The specimen was whole blood, collected in connection with sensitization to the hapten diphenylcyclopropenone (DPC). The receptor source for this set is a woman between 50 and 59 years old with alopecia areata. Some clones in this sample may be carry-over from other donors' samples. The CDR3 runs from the conserved cysteine through the conserved F or W. The D gene is left open where the match is weak. Clone size, where shown, is once, few, many, or a class for clones that have expanded.

v_call	j_call	d_call	clone_size	cdr3_nt	cdr3_aa
TRBV18	TRBJ2-3	-	few	TGTGCCAGCTCACCAGTGCAATCGAGCACAGATACGCAGTATTTT	CASSPVQSSTDTQYF
TRBV7-6	TRBJ1-2	TRBD1	-	TGTGCCAGCAGCCACTATCAGGGGGCCGATGGCTACACCTTC	CASSHYQGADGYTF
TRBV3-1	TRBJ2-1	-	few	TGTGCCAGCCGCATTGAAGCAGGGCCCCACAATGAGCAGTTCTTC	CASRIEAGPHNEQFF
TRBV5-1	TRBJ1-1	-	many	TGTGCCAGCAGCTTAGAGGGCACTGAAGCTTTCTTT	CASSLEGTEAFF
TRBV7-2	TRBJ2-5	-	many	TGTGCCAGCAGCTCCTACCGGAGCGGCGCGGGGACCCAGTACTTC	CASSSYRSGAGTQYF
TRBV29-1	TRBJ2-3	-	many	TGCAGCGTCCCGGGGCCAGTCGAAAATACGCAGTATTTT	CSVPGPVENTQYF
TRBV29-1	TRBJ2-5	TRBD2	many	TGCAGCGCCGCGGGTCTAATAGCGGGGCAAGAGACCCAGTACTTC	CSAAGLIAGQETQYF
TRBV5-4	TRBJ2-5	-	-	TGTGCCAGCAGCTTGGGCTGGAAAGAGACCCAGTACTTC	CASSLGWKETQYF
TRBV24-1	TRBJ1-5	TRBD1	few	TGTGCCACCAGTGACCCCTCCGGGGACAGCGATCAGCCCCAGCATTTT	CATSDPSGDSDQPQHF
TRBV20-1	TRBJ2-7	-	many	TGCAGTGCTAGAGATCGGGGGCAGTACGACGAGCAGTACTTC	CSARDRGQYDEQYF
TRBV20-1	TRBJ2-7	TRBD2	few	TGCAGTGCTGGGGGGACTAGCGGGACATACGAGCAGTACTTC	CSAGGTSGTYEQYF
TRBV20-1	TRBJ2-7	-	many	TGCAGTGCTTCCCCCTACGCCGGGACTGGAACCGAGCAGTACTTC	CSASPYAGTGTEQYF
TRBV7-9	TRBJ2-3	TRBD2	few	TGTGCCAGCAGCTTACCAGCGGGATTCAGCACAGATACGCAGTATTTT	CASSLPAGFSTDTQYF
TRBV20-1	TRBJ1-5	-	many	TGCAGTGCTAGTTGGAGCGGGGGCGGGTTGGGCAATCAGCCCCAGCATTTT	CSASWSGGGLGNQPQHF
TRBV20-1	TRBJ2-7	-	many	TGCAGTGCTAGAAACCCACAGGGTCGGGAGGAGCAGTACTTC	CSARNPQGREEQYF
TRBV12-3/TRBV12-4	TRBJ2-3	TRBD2	many	TGTGCCAGCAGAATAGCGGGAGGGACAGATACGCAGTATTTT	CASRIAGGTDTQYF
TRBV4-2	TRBJ2-3	-	-	TGTGCCAGCAGCCAACCTGGACTTCCAGATACGCAGTATTTT	CASSQPGLPDTQYF
TRBV20-1	TRBJ2-7	TRBD2	few	TGCAGTGCTGTCCGGGAGGGCCCCTACGAGCAGTACTTC	CSAVREGPYEQYF
TRBV15	TRBJ1-1	-	-	TGTGCCACCAGCCTAAGGGGCGGGTTGGACACTGAAGCTTTCTTT	CATSLRGGLDTEAFF
TRBV20-1	TRBJ1-1	-	-	TGCAGTGCTAGAGATCCCTTCACCTTTGAAGCTTTCTTT	CSARDPFTFEAFF
TRBV12-5	TRBJ1-2	-	-	TGTGCTAGTGGTCAGACGGTTACAGGGTTAGGCTATGGCTACACCTTC	CASGQTVTGLGYGYTF
TRBV7-8	TRBJ1-1	TRBD1	-	TGTGCCAGCAGCTCCTCGGGACAGGGGTTGAACACTGAAGCTTTCTTT	CASSSSGQGLNTEAFF
TRBV7-9	TRBJ2-3	TRBD2	many	TGTGCCTTACGGAGCGGGAGTGATACGCAGTATTTT	CALRSGSDTQYF
TRBV20-1	TRBJ1-5	-	few	TGCAGTGCTAGGGTAACTGGCGGGGGTCAGCCCCAGCATTTT	CSARVTGGGQPQHF
TRBV29-1	TRBJ2-7	-	many	TGCAGCGTTGACCAGGAGGTGAACTACGAGCAGTACTTC	CSVDQEVNYEQYF
TRBV5-4	TRBJ2-3	TRBD2	many	TGTGCCAGCAGTCATACTAGCGGGGGCAAAGATACGCAGTATTTT	CASSHTSGGKDTQYF
TRBV10-2	TRBJ2-1	TRBD2	many	TGCGCCACCCTCAGACTAGCGGGAGACTCCTACAATGAGCAGTTCTTC	CATLRLAGDSYNEQFF
TRBV16	TRBJ1-2	-	-	TGTGCCAGCAGCCAATCCACAGTGGAAGGCTACACCTTC	CASSQSTVEGYTF
TRBV28	TRBJ2-3	-	-	TGTGCCAGCAGTCCCACGGCGGTAGGAGGCACAGATACGCAGTATTTT	CASSPTAVGGTDTQYF
TRBV12-3/TRBV12-4	TRBJ1-5	-	few	TGTGCCAGCAGCCCCGGACGGTTGAATCAGCCCCAGCATTTT	CASSPGRLNQPQHF
TRBV6-5	TRBJ2-1	TRBD2	-	TGTGCCAGCAGTTACCCTAGCGGGAGGAACTACAATGAGCAGTTCTTC	CASSYPSGRNYNEQFF
TRBV20-1	TRBJ2-1	TRBD2	many	TGCAGTGCTAGTCGACTAGCGGGGGGGAGGTCCTACAATGAGCAGTTCTTC	CSASRLAGGRSYNEQFF
TRBV10-3	TRBJ1-2	TRBD1	many	TGTGCCATCAGCGGGGACAGGAACTATGGCTACACCTTC	CAISGDRNYGYTF
TRBV7-9	TRBJ1-1	TRBD1	few	TGTGCCAGCAGCTTAACCGGACAGGGGGACGCTGAAGCTTTCTTT	CASSLTGQGDAEAFF
TRBV5-1	TRBJ1-1	TRBD1	many	TGCGCCAGCAGCGTGGGACAGACTGAAGCTTTCTTT	CASSVGQTEAFF
TRBV20-1	TRBJ2-7	TRBD2	many	TGCAGTGCGACTACCCGGACTAGCGGGAGACCCGAGCAGTACTTC	CSATTRTSGRPEQYF
TRBV7-3	TRBJ1-1	-	many	TGTGCCAGCAGCCCCGGCCTGGCGAACACTGAAGCTTTCTTT	CASSPGLANTEAFF
TRBV18	TRBJ2-6	-	many	TGTGCCAGCTCACCACGGTGGGGAAGTATGTCTTCTGGGGCCAACGTCCTGACTTTC	CASSPRWGSMSSGANVLTF
TRBV9	TRBJ2-4	-	few	TGTGCCAGCAGCGTAGGATGGGGGAAAAACATTCAGTACTTC	CASSVGWGKNIQYF
TRBV4-1	TRBJ1-5	-	few	TGCGCCAGCAGCCAGGTGACCGGACAACTTGGGCAGCCCCAGCATTTT	CASSQVTGQLGQPQHF
TRBV7-6	TRBJ1-1	TRBD1	few	TGTGCCAGCAGCTCGGGACAGGGGGCGAACACTGAAGCTTTCTTT	CASSSGQGANTEAFF
TRBV5-5	TRBJ1-5	-	many	TGTGCCAGCAGCTTGGACAGGGCCAGGTATAGCAATCAGCCCCAGCATTTT	CASSLDRARYSNQPQHF
TRBV5-4	TRBJ2-2	TRBD2	-	TGTGCCAGCAGCTGGGAGACTAGCGGGGGTTCAACCGGGGAGCTGTTTTTT	CASSWETSGGSTGELFF
TRBV29-1	TRBJ1-1	-	few	TGCAGCGTTGAAGATTCGAAGAACACTGAAGCTTTCTTT	CSVEDSKNTEAFF
TRBV27	TRBJ1-5	TRBD1	-	TGTGCCAGCAGTCCAAATGCAGGGGGCAAGCAGCCCCAGCATTTT	CASSPNAGGKQPQHF
TRBV10-2	TRBJ2-5	-	few	TGCGCCAGCAGTGAGCCGGGAGTTCAAGAGACCCAGTACTTC	CASSEPGVQETQYF
TRBV21-1	TRBJ2-6	-	many	TGTGCCAGCAGCAAAAAAACGGGACCCTCTGGGGCCAACGTCCTGACTTTC	CASSKKTGPSGANVLTF
TRBV28	TRBJ2-1	-	-	TGTGCCACCCGGAGGGGCAATGAGCATTTCTTC	CATRRGNEHFF
TRBV7-2	TRBJ2-4	-	-	TGTGCCAGCAGCTTAGAGGGCAGCTTAGCCAAAAACATTCAGTACTTC	CASSLEGSLAKNIQYF
TRBV4-1	TRBJ2-1	-	many	TGCGCCAGCAGCCAAGATTCGTCGACGTTGGAGCAGTTCTTC	CASSQDSSTLEQFF